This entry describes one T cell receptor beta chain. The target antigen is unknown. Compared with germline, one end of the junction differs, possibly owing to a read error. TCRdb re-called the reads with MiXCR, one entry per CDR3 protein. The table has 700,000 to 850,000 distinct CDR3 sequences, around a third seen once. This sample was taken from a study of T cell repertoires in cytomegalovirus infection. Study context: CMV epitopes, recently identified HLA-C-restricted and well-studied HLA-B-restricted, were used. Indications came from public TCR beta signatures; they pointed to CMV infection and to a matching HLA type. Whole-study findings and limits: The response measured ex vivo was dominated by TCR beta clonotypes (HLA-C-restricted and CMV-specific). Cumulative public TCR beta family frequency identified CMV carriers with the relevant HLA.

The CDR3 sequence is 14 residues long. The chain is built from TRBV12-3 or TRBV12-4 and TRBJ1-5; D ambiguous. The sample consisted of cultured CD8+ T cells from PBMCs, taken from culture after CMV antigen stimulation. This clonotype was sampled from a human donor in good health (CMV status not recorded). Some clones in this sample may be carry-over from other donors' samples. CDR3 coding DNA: TGTGCCAGCAATTTAGATTGGAGCAATCAGCCCCAGCATTTT. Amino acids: CASNLDWSNQPQHF.